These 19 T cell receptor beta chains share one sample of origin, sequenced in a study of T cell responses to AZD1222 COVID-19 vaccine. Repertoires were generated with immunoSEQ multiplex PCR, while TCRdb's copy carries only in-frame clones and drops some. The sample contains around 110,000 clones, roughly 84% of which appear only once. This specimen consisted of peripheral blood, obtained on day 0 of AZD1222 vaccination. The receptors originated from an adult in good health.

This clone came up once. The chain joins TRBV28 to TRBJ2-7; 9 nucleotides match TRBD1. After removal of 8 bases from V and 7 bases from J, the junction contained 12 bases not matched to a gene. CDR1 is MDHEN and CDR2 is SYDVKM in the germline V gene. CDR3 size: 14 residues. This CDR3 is CASSRDRVPAEQYF. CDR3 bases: TGTGCCAGCTCTCGGGACAGGGTACCGGCGGAGCAGTACTTC. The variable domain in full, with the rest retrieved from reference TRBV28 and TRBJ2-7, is DVKVTQSSRYLVKRTGEKVFLECVQDMDHENMFWYRQDPGLGLRLIYFSYDVKMKEKGDIPEGYSVSREKKERFSLILESASTNQTSMYLCASSRDRVPAEQYFGPGTRLTVT.

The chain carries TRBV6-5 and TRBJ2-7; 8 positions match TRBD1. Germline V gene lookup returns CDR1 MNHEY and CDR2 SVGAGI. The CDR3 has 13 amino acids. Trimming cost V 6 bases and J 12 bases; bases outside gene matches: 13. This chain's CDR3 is CASSRTGRLVRYF. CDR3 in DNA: TGTGCCAGCAGCAGGACAGGGCGCTTAGTTCGGTACTTC.

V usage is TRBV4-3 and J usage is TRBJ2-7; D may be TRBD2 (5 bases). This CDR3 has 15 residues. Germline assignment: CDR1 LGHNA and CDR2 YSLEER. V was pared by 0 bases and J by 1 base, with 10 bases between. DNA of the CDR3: TGCGCCAGCAGCCAAGATACAGAGGGATCCTACGAGCAGTACTTC. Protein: CASSQDTEGSYEQYF.

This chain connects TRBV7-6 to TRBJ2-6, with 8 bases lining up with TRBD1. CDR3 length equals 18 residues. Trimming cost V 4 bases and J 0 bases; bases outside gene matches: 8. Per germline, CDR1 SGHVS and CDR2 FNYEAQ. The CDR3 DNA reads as TGTGCCAGCAGCTCTCGTCCGGGACAGGCCTCTGGGGCCAACGTCCTGACTTTC. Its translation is CASSSRPGQASGANVLTF.

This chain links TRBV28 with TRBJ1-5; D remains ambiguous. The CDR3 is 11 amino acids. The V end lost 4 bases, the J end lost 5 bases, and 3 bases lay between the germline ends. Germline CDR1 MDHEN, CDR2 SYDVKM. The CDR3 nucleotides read TGTGCCAGCAGTTCAGATCAGCCCCAGCATTTT. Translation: CASSSDQPQHF.

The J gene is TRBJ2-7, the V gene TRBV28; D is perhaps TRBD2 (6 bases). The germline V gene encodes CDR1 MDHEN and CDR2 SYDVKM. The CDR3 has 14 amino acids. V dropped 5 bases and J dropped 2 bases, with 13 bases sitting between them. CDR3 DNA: TGTGCCAGCAGTATTGGGACTCCAACCTACGAGCAGTACTTC. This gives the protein CASSIGTPTYEQYF. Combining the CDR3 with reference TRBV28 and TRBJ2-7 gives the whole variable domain DVKVTQSSRYLVKRTGEKVFLECVQDMDHENMFWYRQDPGLGLRLIYFSYDVKMKEKGDIPEGYSVSREKKERFSLILESASTNQTSMYLCASSIGTPTYEQYFGPGTRLTVT.

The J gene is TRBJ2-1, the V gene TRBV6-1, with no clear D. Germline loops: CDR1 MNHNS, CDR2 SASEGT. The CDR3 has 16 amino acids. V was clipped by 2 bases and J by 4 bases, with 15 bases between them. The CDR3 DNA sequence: TGTGCCAGCAGTGAAAGTGTGTCTAACCATTACAATGAGCAGTTCTTC. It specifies CASSESVSNHYNEQFF.

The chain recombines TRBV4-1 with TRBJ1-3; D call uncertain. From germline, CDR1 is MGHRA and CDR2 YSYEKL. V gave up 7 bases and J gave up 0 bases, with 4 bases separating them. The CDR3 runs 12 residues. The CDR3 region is CASKGSGNTIYF. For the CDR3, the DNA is TGCGCCAGCAAGGGCTCTGGAAACACCATATATTTT.

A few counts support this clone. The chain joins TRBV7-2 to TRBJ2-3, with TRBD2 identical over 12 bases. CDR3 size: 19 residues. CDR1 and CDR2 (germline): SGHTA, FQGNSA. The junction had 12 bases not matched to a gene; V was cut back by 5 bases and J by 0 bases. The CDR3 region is CASSPRNPTSGGSTDTQYF. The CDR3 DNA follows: TGTGCCAGCAGCCCCCGAAATCCTACTAGCGGGGGGAGCACAGATACGCAGTATTTT.

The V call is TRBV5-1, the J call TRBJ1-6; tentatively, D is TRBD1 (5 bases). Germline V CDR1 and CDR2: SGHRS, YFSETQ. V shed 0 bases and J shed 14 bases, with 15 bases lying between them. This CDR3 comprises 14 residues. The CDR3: CASSLDGSGRALHF. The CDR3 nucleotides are TGCGCCAGCAGCTTGGATGGCTCAGGGCGCGCCCTCCACTTT.

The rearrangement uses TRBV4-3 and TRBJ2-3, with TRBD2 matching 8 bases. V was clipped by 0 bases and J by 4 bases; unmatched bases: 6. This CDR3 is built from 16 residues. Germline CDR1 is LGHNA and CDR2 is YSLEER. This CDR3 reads CASSQEVSGTPDTQYF. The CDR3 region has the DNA TGCGCCAGCAGCCAAGAGGTTAGCGGGACCCCAGATACGCAGTATTTT.

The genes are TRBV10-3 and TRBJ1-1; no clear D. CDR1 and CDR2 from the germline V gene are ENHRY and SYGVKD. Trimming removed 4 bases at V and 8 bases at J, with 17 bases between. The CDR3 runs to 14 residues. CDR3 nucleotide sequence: TGTGCCATCAGTGGGGCGGGCATAGGGTCGGAAGCTTTCTTT. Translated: CAISGAGIGSEAFF.

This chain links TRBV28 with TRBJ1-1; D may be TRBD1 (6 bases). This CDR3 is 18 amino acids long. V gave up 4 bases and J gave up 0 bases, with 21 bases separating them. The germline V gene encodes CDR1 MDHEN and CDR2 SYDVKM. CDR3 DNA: TGTGCCAGCAGTTCATTAGCGGGGGGCGCACCTATGAACACTGAAGCTTTCTTT. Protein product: CASSSLAGGAPMNTEAFF.

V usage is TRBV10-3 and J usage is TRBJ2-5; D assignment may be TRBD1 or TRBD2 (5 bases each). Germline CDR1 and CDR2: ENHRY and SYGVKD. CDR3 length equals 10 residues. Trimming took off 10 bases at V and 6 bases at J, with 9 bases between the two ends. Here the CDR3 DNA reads TGTGCCAACCGGGACCAGACCCAGTACTTC. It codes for CANRDQTQYF.

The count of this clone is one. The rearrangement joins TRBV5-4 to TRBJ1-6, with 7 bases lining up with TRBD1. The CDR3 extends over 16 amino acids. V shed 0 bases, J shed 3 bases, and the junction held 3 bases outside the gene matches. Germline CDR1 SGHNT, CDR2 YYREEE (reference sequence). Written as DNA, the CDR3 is TGTGCCAGCAGCTTGGGGGCAGGGGGCTATAATTCACCCCTCCACTTT. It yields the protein CASSLGAGGYNSPLHF. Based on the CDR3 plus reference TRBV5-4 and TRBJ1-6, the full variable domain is ETGVTQSPTHLIKTRGQQVTLRCSSQSGHNTVSWYQQALGQGPQFIFQYYREEENGRGNFPPRFSGLQFPNYSSELNVNALELDDSALYLCASSLGAGGYNSPLHFGNGTRLTVT.

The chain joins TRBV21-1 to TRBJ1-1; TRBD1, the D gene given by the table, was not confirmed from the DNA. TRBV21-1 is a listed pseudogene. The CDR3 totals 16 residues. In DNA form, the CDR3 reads TGTGCCAGCAGCAAATCAAGACAGAAATTGAACACTGAAGCTTTCTTT. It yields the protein CASSKSRQKLNTEAFF.

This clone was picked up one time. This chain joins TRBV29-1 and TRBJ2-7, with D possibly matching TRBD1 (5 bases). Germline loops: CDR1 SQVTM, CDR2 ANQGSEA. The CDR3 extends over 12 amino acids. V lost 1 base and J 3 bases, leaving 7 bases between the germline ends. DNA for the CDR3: TGCAGCGTTGAAGTGGGGCTCTACGAGCAGTACTTC. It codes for CSVEVGLYEQYF.

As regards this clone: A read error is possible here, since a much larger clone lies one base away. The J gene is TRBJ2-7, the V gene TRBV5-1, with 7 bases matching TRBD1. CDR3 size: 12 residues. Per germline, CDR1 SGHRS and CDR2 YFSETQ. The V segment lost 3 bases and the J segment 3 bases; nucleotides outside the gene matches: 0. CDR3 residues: CASSWTGYEQYF. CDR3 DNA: TGCGCCAGCAGCTGGACAGGCTACGAGCAGTACTTC.

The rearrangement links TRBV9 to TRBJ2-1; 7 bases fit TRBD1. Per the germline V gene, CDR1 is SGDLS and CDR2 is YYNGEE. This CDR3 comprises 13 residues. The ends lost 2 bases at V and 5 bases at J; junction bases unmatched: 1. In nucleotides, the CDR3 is TGTGCCAGCAGCGTGGGACAGCACAATGAGCAGTTCTTC. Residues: CASSVGQHNEQFF.